Below, one TCR beta chain is given with its context. Antigen: not known. These data are taken from a study of cytomegalovirus exposure and HLA in healthy donors. Study summary: Genetic ancestry analysis placed over 75% of the 300 to 500 donors that were genotyped in the Caucasian-associated cluster.

The primer mix had 60 Vbeta and 13 Jbeta primers. The method was immunoSEQ multiplex PCR; TCRdb's version includes in-frame clones alone and lacks a portion of them. The sample includes 150,000 to 200,000 clones, 84% of them seen just once. Healthy individuals who donated bone marrow served as the donors. Nominal health characterized the donors when sampled, though unrecorded immune exposures were likely. Regarding the study as a whole: Later work showed greater clonal expansion in HLA-associated TCR beta chains than in equally common others.

The sequencing input was PBMCs. This sequence was found in a man aged 18 to 29 in good health and CMV-seronegative.

This CDR3 reads CASSQDYRTASYEQYF. The CDR3 DNA reads TGCGCCAGCAGCCAAGATTACCGGACAGCGTCCTACGAGCAGTACTTC. The J gene is TRBJ2-7, the V gene TRBV4-1; TRBD1 might be the D (6 bases). The germline V and J ends were trimmed by 0 bases and 1 base, with 13 bases remaining between them. CDR1 MGHRA and CDR2 YSYEKL come from the germline V gene. The CDR3 is 16 amino acids.